This TCR beta chain is drawn from a study of regulatory T cells in long-lasting Graves disease. Findings and limits, study-wide: Relative to new patients (966), persistent patients exhibited greater sharing of public clonotypes (around 2,800). When disease was persistent, TRBV28, TRBJ1-2 and TRBJ2-5 were the favored segments.

V lost 1 base and J lost 4, with 7 bases in between. CDR1 MGHRA and CDR2 YSYEKL come from the germline V gene. This CDR3 has 14 amino acids. As for this clonotype: Antigen unknown.

Building of the TCR beta libraries involved iRepertoire HTBI primers and Arm-PCR of CDR3 regions. TCRdb called the multiplex PCR reads again in MiXCR, with one record for every CDR3 protein. The sample contains 500,000 or so distinct CDR3 sequences, around 15% of which appear only once. Time point reported: newly diagnosed GD, antithyroid drugs for less than 3 months. Construction of the TCR library relied on RNA isolated from PBMCs. This same sample was also part of a study on T cells in Graves' hyperthyroidism and ophthalmopathy. That report adds: Using 13 V-J features, a model discriminated ophthalmopathy from stable hyperthyroidism.

This sample comprised peripheral blood mononuclear cells (PBMCs), obtained at new diagnosis, from a patient treated with antithyroid drugs. This chain joins TRBV4-1 and TRBJ2-2; D is uncertain. This TCR derives from a man in his forties with Graves disease. The CDR3: CASSQVPATGELFF. Here the CDR3 DNA reads TGCGCCAGCAGCCAAGTCCCAGCCACCGGGGAGCTGTTTTTT.